The present T cell receptor beta chain was sequenced within a study of blood T cells in healthy people across ages. Whole-study findings and limits: Possibly, changes in expanded clonotypes were confounded because donor CMV status was unknown.

To note about this clonotype: Its antigen is unidentified.

A sample-barcoded 5' primer and a J-beta primer mix were used in a second PCR of about 7 to 11 cycles. Every sample produced at least 2.5 million CDR3-containing paired-end reads. TCRdb reprocessed the 5' RACE reads with MiXCR, giving one entry per CDR3 protein. The data contain 1.5 million to 2 million distinct CDR3 sequences, about 30% of them singletons. Donors ranged from roughly 6 to 90 years old and were healthy Caucasians in Russia. This TCR was recovered from a woman aged 30 to 39 in good health. Sequencing was carried out using blood.

For the CDR3, the DNA is TGTGCCTGGCGGGCGGGGGACTCCTACAATGAGCAGTTCTTC. Protein product: CAWRAGDSYNEQFF. The chain employs TRBV30 and TRBJ2-1; 7 nucleotides line up with TRBD2. Germline CDR1 and CDR2: GTSNPN and SVGIG (reference sequence). The V gene end was trimmed by 5 bases and the J gene end by 0 bases; junction bases not matched to a gene: 4. The CDR3 runs 14 residues.